This TCR beta chain originates from a study of identical twins. Only a few counts were recorded for this clonotype. J gave up 10 bases and V 3 bases, and 4 bases lay outside the gene matches. The CDR3 is 12 amino acids. CDR1 MDHEN and CDR2 SYDVKM come from the germline V gene. TCRdb analysed the 5' RACE reads with MiXCR anew, one entry per CDR3 protein. Among 450,000 to 650,000 distinct CDR3 sequences listed, 9.5% to 10% were seen once. These data were also reused for a study on yellow fever vaccine responses in identical twins.

The sequence was obtained from a woman between 18 and 29 years old in good health. Sequencing input: PBMCs. The J gene is TRBJ1-1, the V gene TRBV28; TRBD1 matches at 8 bases. The CDR3 here is CASSLQGARAFF. Written as DNA, the CDR3 is TGTGCCAGCAGTTTGCAGGGGGCGCGAGCTTTCTTT.